Below, one TCR beta chain is given with its context. Its antigen is as yet unknown. The data were obtained in a study of T-cell reconstitution after alpha-beta-depleted transplantation in children. Notes on the study in general: In some patients, recipient T cells and intrathymic progenitors surviving conditioning explained high day-60 diversity. Several hundred graft clones that had expanded were reportedly the source of alpha-beta T cells about two months after transplant. One year post-transplant, T-cell counts and diversity were largely derived from T cells produced anew.

With 1 base removed from V and 2 bases from J, the gap between germline ends came to 3 bases. This CDR3 spans 11 amino acids. Germline assignment: CDR1 GTSNPN and CDR2 SVGIG (reference sequence). The TCRbeta library was prepared with unique molecular identifiers. MiXCR, run by TCRdb on the PCR reads, gives a single entry per CDR3 protein. The repertoire holds about 350,000 distinct CDR3 sequences, with roughly 17% as singletons. This clonotype was sampled from a male patient aged 2 to 9 who had a stem cell transplant for acute lymphoblastic leukemia, so the T cells may come from the graft donor. V usage is TRBV30 and J usage is TRBJ2-7; D is undetermined. This material consisted of PBMCs, mostly from graft donor cells, taken 360 days after TCRalphabeta/CD19-depleted stem cell transplant. The CDR3 DNA is TGTGCCTGGAGTGGTACCTACGAGCAGTACTTC. It encodes CAWSGTYEQYF.